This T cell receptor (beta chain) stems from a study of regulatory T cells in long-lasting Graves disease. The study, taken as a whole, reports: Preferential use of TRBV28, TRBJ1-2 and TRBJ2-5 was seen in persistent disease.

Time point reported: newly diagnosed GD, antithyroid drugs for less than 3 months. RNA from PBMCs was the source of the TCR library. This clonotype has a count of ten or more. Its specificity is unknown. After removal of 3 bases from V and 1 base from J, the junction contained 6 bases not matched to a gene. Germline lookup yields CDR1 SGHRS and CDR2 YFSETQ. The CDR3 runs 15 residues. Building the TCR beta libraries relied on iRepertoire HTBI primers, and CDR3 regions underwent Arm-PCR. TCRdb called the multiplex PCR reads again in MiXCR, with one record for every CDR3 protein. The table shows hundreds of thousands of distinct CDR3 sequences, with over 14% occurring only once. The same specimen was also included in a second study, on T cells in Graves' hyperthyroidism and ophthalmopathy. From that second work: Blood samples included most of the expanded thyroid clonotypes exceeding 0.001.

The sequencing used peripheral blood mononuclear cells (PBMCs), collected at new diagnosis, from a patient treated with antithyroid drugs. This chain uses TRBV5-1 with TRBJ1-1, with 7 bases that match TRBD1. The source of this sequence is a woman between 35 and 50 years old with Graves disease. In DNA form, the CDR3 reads TGCGCCAGCAGCTCCAATGGGGACAGGAACACTGAAGCTTTCTTT. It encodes CASSSNGDRNTEAFF.